Shown below are 26 T cell receptor beta chains from a single sample sequenced in a study of cytomegalovirus exposure and HLA in healthy donors. The study ran its PCR with 60 Vbeta and 13 Jbeta primers. Repertoires were generated with immunoSEQ multiplex PCR, while TCRdb's copy carries only in-frame clones and drops some. The sample lists about 91,000 clones, about 68% occurring once. The sequenced material came from PBMCs. Receptors were obtained from a human donor in good health.

This chain connects TRBV29-1 to TRBJ1-1; tentative D call: TRBD1 (5 bases). V was pared by 0 bases and J by 0 bases, with 11 bases between. The length of the CDR3 is 15 residues. The germline CDR1 and CDR2 sequences are SQVTM and ANQGSEA. The CDR3 nucleotides read TGCAGCGTTGAAGATAGGACATTCATGAACACTGAAGCTTTCTTT. It codes for CSVEDRTFMNTEAFF.

CDR3 nucleotides: TGTGCCAGCAGCTTTACCGCGGGCACTGAAGCTTTCTTT. This translates into CASSFTAGTEAFF. V usage is TRBV5-5 and J usage is TRBJ1-1; D ambiguous. V was cut by 2 bases and J by 4 bases, with 9 bases left in between. Germline lookup yields CDR1 SGHKS and CDR2 YYEKEE (reference sequence). The CDR3 spans 13 residues.

The chain employs TRBV27 and TRBJ1-1, with 9 nucleotides matching TRBD1. The ends lost 8 bases at V and 7 bases at J; junction bases unmatched: 8. The length of the CDR3 is 13 residues. Germline V CDR1 and CDR2: MNHEY, SMNVEV (reference sequence). For the CDR3, the DNA is TGTGCCAGCTCCCACAGGGGGCCGGATGAAGCTTTCTTT. This translates into CASSHRGPDEAFF.

The chain has TRBV19 and TRBJ2-2; TRBD1 agrees at 7 bases. Germline V gene sequence: CDR1 LNHDA, CDR2 SQIVND (reference sequence). The trim removed 5 bases at V and 7 bases at J, leaving 10 bases unmatched. CDR3 size: 15 residues. The CDR3 is CASSPQTGTGGELFF. The DNA of the CDR3 is TGTGCCAGTAGTCCCCAGACAGGGACGGGCGGGGAGCTGTTTTTT.

The chain has TRBV9 and TRBJ2-2; D might be TRBD1 (6 bases). CDR3 length equals 16 residues. Germline V lookup: CDR1 SGDLS, CDR2 YYNGEE. Trimming removed 3 bases at V and 6 bases at J, with 18 bases between. The CDR3, as DNA: TGTGCCAGCAGCGGGGGGCCCCCTGCCCGGTCCGGGGAGCTGTTTTTT. Translating gives CASSGGPPARSGELFF.

The chain is built from TRBV5-1 and TRBJ2-1; D might be TRBD2 (7 bases). This CDR3 region has 13 residues. The germline V gene encodes CDR1 SGHRS and CDR2 YFSETQ. V gave up 7 bases and J gave up 7 bases, with 15 bases separating them. The CDR3 sequence: CASFEGGRNEQFF. Written as DNA, the CDR3 is TGCGCCAGCTTCGAGGGGGGGCGGAATGAGCAGTTCTTC.

This clone was counted a few times. The chain is built from TRBV7-9 and TRBJ1-2; no clear D. There are 17 residues in the CDR3. The germline gives CDR1 SEHNR, CDR2 FQNEAQ (reference sequence). V was clipped by 1 base and J by 0 bases, with 15 bases between them. The DNA for the CDR3 is TGTGCCAGCAGCTTAGGCCTTGCCCAATCAGCTAACTATGGCTACACCTTC. Its translation is CASSLGLAQSANYGYTF.

The rearrangement joins TRBV7-2 to TRBJ2-1; 7 positions match TRBD2. Germline CDR1 is SGHTA and CDR2 is FQGNSA. J lost 6 bases, V lost 1 base, and 6 bases had no gene match. The CDR3 is 15 residues long. For the CDR3, the DNA is TGTGCCAGCAGCTTAGTCGGGGGGACGCCCAATGAGCAGTTCTTC. Protein product: CASSLVGGTPNEQFF.

The chain uses TRBV18 and TRBJ2-5; 8 nucleotides align to TRBD1. V trimming: 2 bases; J trimming: 6 bases; junction bases outside the gene matches: 8. The CDR3 runs 15 residues. Germline CDR1 KGHSH, CDR2 LQKENI. CDR3 DNA: TGTGCCAGCTCACCATCCTCAGGGGGCGGAAAGACCCAGTACTTC. Amino acids: CASSPSSGGGKTQYF.

This clone was detected a few times. The chain uses TRBV11-2 and TRBJ1-2; the D gene is possibly TRBD1 (6 bases). The CDR3 loop spans 14 amino acids. V dropped 4 bases and J dropped 8 bases, with 17 bases sitting between them. Germline values: CDR1 SGHAT, CDR2 FQNNGV. CDR3 amino acids: CASSSTQGLKGYTF. CDR3 bases: TGTGCCAGCAGCTCCACACAGGGTCTTAAGGGCTACACCTTC.

The chain employs TRBV4-3 and TRBJ2-1; 9 bases match TRBD2. Germline CDR1 and CDR2: LGHNA and YSLEER. Trimming removed 0 bases from V and 10 bases from J; junction bases left unmatched: 7. The CDR3 contains 15 residues. The CDR3 nucleotides read TGCGCCAGCAGCCAAGATGGTCGACTAGCGGACGAGCAGTTCTTC. Encoded protein: CASSQDGRLADEQFF.

The rearrangement uses TRBV18 and TRBJ2-6, with D perhaps TRBD1 (5 bases). Germline CDR1 is KGHSH and CDR2 is LQKENI. The CDR3 is 15 residues long. Trimming took 3 bases from V and 0 from J, leaving 6 bases between them. The CDR3 here is CASSPDNSGANVLTF. In nucleotides, the CDR3 is TGTGCCAGCTCACCGGACAACTCTGGGGCCAACGTCCTGACTTTC.

The chain joins TRBV29-1 to TRBJ1-5, with TRBD1 matching over 8 bases. The CDR3 covers 13 residues. Germline CDR1 is SQVTM and CDR2 is ANQGSEA. The J segment lost 6 bases and the V segment lost 6 bases, leaving 7 bases of the junction unmatched. In DNA, the CDR3 is TGCAGCGTGACGACAGGGGTGGGTCAGCCCCAGCATTTT. Residues: CSVTTGVGQPQHF.

V is TRBV27 and J is TRBJ2-1; D perhaps matches TRBD2 (5 bases). V lost 6 bases and J lost 0, with 12 bases in between. The CDR3 has 15 amino acids. Germline CDR1 and CDR2: MNHEY and SMNVEV (reference sequence). CDR3 coding DNA: TGTGCCAGCAGGTTAGGTGGGAGCTCCTACAATGAGCAGTTCTTC. As protein: CASRLGGSSYNEQFF.

A single count supports this clone. The chain recombines TRBV30 with TRBJ1-2; possible D gene TRBD1, 5 bases. Germline V CDR1 and CDR2: GTSNPN, SVGIG (reference sequence). The V gene lost 3 bases and the J gene lost 6 bases, with 14 bases spanning the gap. The CDR3 is 13 residues long. The CDR3 spells CAWRGTGSDGYTF. CDR3 nucleotides: TGTGCCTGGAGGGGAACAGGATCCGATGGCTACACCTTC.

As regards this clone: Other DNA sequences in the same sample also yield this CDR3. The chain joins TRBV9 to TRBJ1-5; maybe TRBD1 (5 bases). Trimming pared 3 bases from V and 4 bases from J, leaving 14 bases between. Germline values: CDR1 SGDLS, CDR2 YYNGEE. The CDR3 contains 15 residues. This CDR3 reads CASSAGHTLNQPQHF. CDR3 DNA sequence: TGTGCCAGCAGCGCAGGACATACTCTAAATCAGCCCCAGCATTTT.

The chain joins TRBV14 to TRBJ2-7; 7 bases fit TRBD2. Germline CDR1 SGHDN, CDR2 FVKESK. After removal of 5 bases from V and 1 base from J, the junction contained 8 bases not matched to a gene. This CDR3 has 15 amino acids. The CDR3 reads CASSATGTTSYEQYF. The CDR3 DNA reads as TGTGCCAGCAGCGCAACCGGGACTACTTCCTACGAGCAGTACTTC.

The J gene is TRBJ1-1, the V gene TRBV5-5, with 9 nucleotides matching TRBD1. CDR3 length: 15 residues. V lost 2 bases to trimming and J lost 4 bases; unmatched junction nucleotides: 6. From germline, CDR1 is SGHKS and CDR2 YYEKEE (reference sequence). CDR3 sequence (DNA): TGTGCCAGCAGCTTCGGGGACAGGGTGAGCACTGAAGCTTTCTTT. Its translation: CASSFGDRVSTEAFF. The whole variable domain, remainder taken from reference TRBV5-5 and TRBJ1-1, is DAGVTQSPTHLIKTRGQQVTLRCSPISGHKSVSWYQQVLGQGPQFIFQYYEKEERGRGNFPDRFSARQFPNYSSELNVNALLLGDSALYLCASSFGDRVSTEAFFGQGTRLTVV.

The V and J genes are TRBV7-9 and TRBJ1-4, with 9 bases aligning to TRBD1. The CDR3 is 13 amino acids. V gave up 6 bases and J gave up 10 bases; unmatched junction bases: 6. Germline CDR1 and CDR2: SEHNR and FQNEAQ (reference sequence). The chain's CDR3 is CASRQGAAGKLFF. The CDR3 DNA is TGTGCCAGCAGACAGGGGGCTGCGGGAAAACTGTTTTTT.

This clone was recorded only once. The CDR3 region has the DNA TGTGCCAGCAGCCAAGGAGTAGAGACAAACCTCCACTTT. Protein sequence: CASSQGVETNLHF. The chain employs TRBV14 and TRBJ1-6; D not certain. Deletions cut 1 base from V and 15 bases from J, with 13 bases between. The CDR3 loop spans 13 amino acids. Germline CDR1 and CDR2: SGHDN and FVKESK.

This clone occurred a few times. The gene calls are TRBV29-1 and TRBJ1-3; 10 bases are shared with TRBD1. Looked up from germline, CDR1 is SQVTM and CDR2 is ANQGSEA. Trimming at V came to 6 bases and at J to 2 bases, leaving 4 bases not matched to a gene. The CDR3 loop spans 14 amino acids. CDR3 bases: TGCAGCGTCCGACAGGGGGCGACTGGAAACACCATATATTTT. Protein: CSVRQGATGNTIYF.

The V call is TRBV7-9, the J call TRBJ1-1; no clear D gene. Per germline, CDR1 SEHNR and CDR2 FQNEAQ (reference sequence). The CDR3 is 13 amino acids. Trimming took off 3 bases at V and 10 bases at J, with 15 bases between the two ends. The CDR3 sequence is CASSLWASETAFF. CDR3 in DNA: TGTGCCAGCAGCTTGTGGGCCAGTGAAACAGCTTTCTTT.

V is TRBV11-3 and J is TRBJ2-1, with TRBD2 matching 9 bases. The junction had 7 bases not matched to a gene; V was cut back by 2 bases and J by 8 bases. This CDR3 has 15 amino acids. The V gene's germline CDR1 is SGHNT and CDR2 YENEEA. CDR3 sequence (DNA): TGTGCCAGCAGCTTATTTTTGCGGGGGGGGCATGAGCAGTTCTTC. It is translated as CASSLFLRGGHEQFF.

The chain links TRBV4-1 to TRBJ2-7; 8 bases align to TRBD2. The CDR3 sequence is 15 residues long. The J segment lost 2 bases and the V segment lost 1 base, leaving 4 bases of the junction unmatched. Looked up from germline, CDR1 is MGHRA and CDR2 is YSYEKL. CDR3 nucleotides: TGCGCCAGCAGCCAAGTAGCGGGGCTCACCTACGAGCAGTACTTC. It yields the protein CASSQVAGLTYEQYF.

CDR3 sequence (DNA): TGTGCCAGCAGCGACGGGAGCTGGGGGAAGACCCAGTACTTC. Its translation is CASSDGSWGKTQYF. The rearrangement uses TRBV9 and TRBJ2-5; perhaps TRBD2 as D (6 bases). This CDR3 comprises 14 residues. Germline-derived CDR1 and CDR2 are SGDLS and YYNGEE. Trimming stripped 3 bases from V and 6 bases from J, with 15 bases between.

V gene TRBV19 combines with J gene TRBJ1-5, with D maybe TRBD1 (6 bases). V lost 5 bases, J lost 3 bases, and 8 bases lay in between. Germline V lookup: CDR1 LNHDA, CDR2 SQIVND (reference sequence). The CDR3 loop spans 13 amino acids. In nucleotides, the CDR3 is TGTGCCAGTAGTGGACAGTTCAATCAGCCCCAGCATTTT. Its protein is CASSGQFNQPQHF. The whole variable domain, filled in from reference TRBV19 and TRBJ1-5, reads DGGITQSPKYLFRKEGQNVTLSCEQNLNHDAMYWYRQDPGQGLRLIYYSQIVNDFQKGDIAEGYSVSREKKESFPLTVTSAQKNPTAFYLCASSGQFNQPQHFGDGTRLSIL.